This TCR beta chain was found in a study of T cells in Graves' hyperthyroidism and ophthalmopathy. Germline CDR1 is SNHLY and CDR2 is FYNNEI. The CDR3 is 15 amino acids. After removal of 6 bases from V and 4 bases from J, the junction contained 10 bases not matched to a gene. Clinicians diagnosed patients from clinical symptoms, serum thyroxine and TRAb, thyroid ultrasound and orbital computed tomography. Researchers took RNA transcripts and amplified the TCR beta CDR3 regions from them. The TCR CDR3 was amplified in a first-round RT-PCR using the HTBI primer set. TCRdb recomputed calls from the multiplex PCR reads with MiXCR, one row per CDR3 protein. The sample carries under 450,000 distinct CDR3 sequences, roughly 14% recorded once. Overall study results and limits: Appearing also in blood were most of the thyroid clonotypes expanded above 0.001.

This clonotype occurred many times. Its antigen is undetermined. Specimen: blood. This sequence was found in a man aged 25-45 years with Graves' hyperthyroidism that later progressed to Graves' ophthalmopathy. The V gene is TRBV2, the J gene TRBJ2-5; 8 positions match TRBD2. CDR3 residues: CASRAVSGGSETQYF. CDR3 nucleotide sequence: TGTGCCAGCAGGGCGGTCAGCGGGGGATCAGAGACCCAGTACTTC.